This T cell receptor beta chain comes out of a study of shared clonotypes between healthy human individuals. Study context: CD8 memory received one plate per donor, CD8 naive two, CD4 memory three and CD4 naive three.

CDR1 is MNHEY and CDR2 is SVGAGI in the germline V gene. The CDR3 is 14 residues long. The V segment lost 7 bases and the J segment 1 base; nucleotides outside the gene matches: 6. Only Caucasian adults living in Nashville, Tennessee made up the donor group. Per sorted-subset replicate PCR, input was approximately 210 ng DNA, representing roughly 30,000 T cell genomes. Assay: immunoSEQ multiplex PCR; the TCRdb copy retains only in-frame clones and omits some. The data show about 1 million clones, under 80% seen once. The source material was memory CD4+ T cells sorted from blood. Stated subset: CD45RA-negative fraction. This chain links TRBV6-5 with TRBJ1-1; TRBD1 matches at 7 bases. The receptor comes from a man aged 18 to 29 in good health. CDR3: CASIGQAPNTEAFF. The CDR3 DNA reads TGTGCCAGCATTGGACAGGCACCGAACACTGAAGCTTTCTTT.